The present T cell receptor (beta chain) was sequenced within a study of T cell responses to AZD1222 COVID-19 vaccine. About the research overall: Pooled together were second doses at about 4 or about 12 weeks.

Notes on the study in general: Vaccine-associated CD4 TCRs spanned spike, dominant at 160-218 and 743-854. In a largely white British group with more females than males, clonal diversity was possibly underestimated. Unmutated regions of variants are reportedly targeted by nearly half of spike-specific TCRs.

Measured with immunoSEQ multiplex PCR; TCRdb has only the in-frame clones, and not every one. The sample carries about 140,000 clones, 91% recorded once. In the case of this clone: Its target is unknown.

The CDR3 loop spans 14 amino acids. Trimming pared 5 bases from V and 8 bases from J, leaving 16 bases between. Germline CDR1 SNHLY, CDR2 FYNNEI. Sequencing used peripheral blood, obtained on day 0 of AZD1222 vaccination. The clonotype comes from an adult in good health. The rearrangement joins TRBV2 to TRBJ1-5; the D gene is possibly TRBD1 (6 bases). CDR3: CASSLTGGVEPQHF. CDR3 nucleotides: TGTGCCAGCAGTTTGACAGGAGGAGTGGAGCCCCAGCATTTT.